This T cell receptor (beta chain) came from a study of cytomegalovirus exposure and HLA in healthy donors. On the study more broadly: Clustering assigned about 80% of the approximately 400 genotyped donors to the Caucasian-associated ancestry cluster. Study-wide points: Because they were indistinguishable, some V segments, including TRBV6-2 and TRBV6-3, were excluded. Near-uniform donor sequencing depth was presumed by presence/absence analyses. According to the study, 160 or so TCR beta chains were cytomegalovirus-associated.

This CDR3 region has 14 residues. The germline V gene has CDR1 SGHTA and CDR2 FQGNSA. V lost 5 bases and J 0 bases, leaving 9 bases between the germline ends. Note on this clone: Its specificity is not known.

Primers included in the PCR were 60 Vbeta and 13 Jbeta primers. Only in-frame clones appear in the TCRdb table, and some are missing; sequencing was by immunoSEQ multiplex PCR. The sample yields approximately 150,000 clones, about 75% seen once. The chain is built from TRBV7-2 and TRBJ2-3, with D maybe TRBD1 (7 bases). Sequencing used PBMCs. The TCR comes from a woman younger than 45 in good health and CMV-seronegative. Here the CDR3 DNA reads TGTGCCAGCAGCCCAGGGGGGAGCACAGATACGCAGTATTTT. This codes for CASSPGGSTDTQYF.